A single TCR beta chain is shown here with its context. This entry is derived from a study of OX40 agonist ivuxolimab in advanced cancers. Clones were read by immunoSEQ multiplex PCR, and TCRdb kept only the in-frame ones, dropping some. The sample holds around 100,000 clones, 85% to 90% seen once. The CDR3 has 15 residues. Trimming took 0 bases from V and 4 from J; bases not matched to a gene: 4. The germline gives CDR1 MGHRA, CDR2 YSYEKL. The sequencing used CD4+ or CD8+ T cells sorted from blood, collected in a trial of the OX40 agonist ivuxolimab. This chain uses TRBV4-1 with TRBJ2-3; TRBD1 agrees at 7 bases. This clonotype was obtained from an adult with an advanced solid tumor such as melanoma, head and neck, liver or kidney cancer. The CDR3 sequence is CASSQDRGLADTQYF. In DNA, the CDR3 is TGCGCCAGCAGCCAAGACAGGGGGTTGGCAGATACGCAGTATTTT.